This TCR beta chain stems from a study of T cell changes during pregnancy in multiple sclerosis. Profiling relied on immunoSEQ multiplex PCR, and the TCRdb table lists in-frame clones only, not all of them. This sample carries about 64,000 clones, about 90% of them seen once, and the ten largest clones take less than 2.5%. The germline V gene encodes CDR1 SGHVS and CDR2 FQNEAQ. The CDR3 contains 15 residues. Trimming took 5 bases from V and 4 from J; bases not matched to a gene: 6. V and J are TRBV7-8 and TRBJ1-4; 8 bases fit TRBD1. The specimen comprised peripheral blood, sampled in the second trimester of pregnancy. The TCR sequence derives from a female donor in good health, enrolled as a control in a pregnancy study. CDR3 nucleotides: TGTGCCAGCAGCCTAAGGGACAGGAGTAATGAAAAACTGTTTTTT. It encodes CASSLRDRSNEKLFF. The whole variable domain, filled in from reference TRBV7-8 and TRBJ1-4, reads GAGVSQSPRYKVAKRGQDVALRCDPISGHVSLFWYQQALGQGPEFLTYFQNEAQLDKSGLPSDRFFAERPEGSVSTLKIQRTQQEDSAVYLCASSLRDRSNEKLFFGSGTQLSVL.